The source of this TCR beta chain is a study of cytomegalovirus exposure and HLA in healthy donors. This clone occurred a few times. Primers for the PCR totalled 60 Vbeta and 13 Jbeta. This table comes from immunoSEQ multiplex PCR, and its TCRdb copy is limited to in-frame clones, with some not included. The sample holds fewer than 200,000 clones, more than 70% seen once. The sequencing input was PBMCs. The source is a woman aged 45-59 years in good health and CMV-seropositive.

The DNA of the CDR3 is TGTGCCAGCAGCTTGACAGAAACAGGATCAGCTTTCTTT. The encoded protein is CASSLTETGSAFF. The J gene is TRBJ1-1, the V gene TRBV5-6; tentatively, D is TRBD1 (5 bases). Trimming took 1 base from V and 10 from J, leaving 14 bases between them. Germline values: CDR1 SGHDT, CDR2 YYEEEE. The CDR3 is 13 amino acids.